The 23 T cell receptor beta chains below come from one sample, sequenced in a study of post-analysis software for immune sequencing data. For these receptors, no antigen is known. Sequencing libraries made from TCR beta cDNA carried unique molecular identifiers. TCRdb used MiXCR to reprocess the PCR reads, holding one entry per CDR3 protein. The top ten clones hold 1.7% of a sample with more than 450,000 distinct CDR3 sequences, roughly 47% of them seen once. General study findings and limits: Patients used about 5 TRBV segments, including TRBV5-6, TRBV5-1 and TRBV20-1, more often than controls.

The sample taken for sequencing was blood. These receptors originate from a girl aged 5-17 years with multiple sclerosis.

This clonotype has just one count. V and J are TRBV27 and TRBJ2-7; 10 nucleotides line up with TRBD1. After removal of 7 bases from V and 2 bases from J, the junction contained 8 bases not matched to a gene. From germline, CDR1 is MNHEY and CDR2 SMNVEV (reference sequence). The CDR3 is 15 amino acids. The CDR3 is CASKPGGTGAYEQYF. DNA for the CDR3: TGTGCCAGCAAACCCGGCGGGACAGGGGCCTACGAGCAGTACTTC.

This clonotype occurred a few times. V usage is TRBV27 and J usage is TRBJ2-1; TRBD1 aligns across 7 bases. This CDR3 region has 15 residues. Germline assignment: CDR1 MNHEY and CDR2 SMNVEV (reference sequence). V was pared by 2 bases and J by 4 bases, with 5 bases of the junction left unmatched. CDR3 in DNA: TGTGCCAGCAGTTTAAGGGACAGCCTGTACAATGAGCAGTTCTTC. It is translated as CASSLRDSLYNEQFF.

In its sample, this clonotype was seen a few times. The chain joins TRBV12-3 or TRBV12-4 to TRBJ1-2, with 8 nucleotides matching TRBD1. The CDR3 contains 15 residues. V shed 6 bases, J shed 1 base, and the junction held 7 bases outside the gene matches. DNA for the CDR3: TGTGCCAGCAGCCGCACAGGGGGTCGTAACTATGGCTACACCTTC. This codes for CASSRTGGRNYGYTF.

The chain couples TRBV20-1 to TRBJ1-2; D is unclear. CDR1 and CDR2 (germline): DFQATT, SNEGSKA (reference sequence). Deletions cut 3 bases from V and 4 bases from J, with 9 bases between. The CDR3 consists of 12 residues. The CDR3 DNA sequence: TGCAGTGCTAGCCCCAGACTCTATGGCTACACCTTC. This encodes CSASPRLYGYTF.

This clonotype came up a few times. The rearrangement uses TRBV27 and TRBJ2-7; tentatively, D is TRBD2 (5 bases). The CDR3 sequence is 16 residues long. The V gene's germline CDR1 is MNHEY and CDR2 SMNVEV (reference sequence). Trimming removed 1 base from V and 7 bases from J, with 20 bases in between. Written as DNA, the CDR3 is TGTGCCAGCAGTTTATATGACGGGAACGGCCACAATGAGCAGTACTTC. Residues: CASSLYDGNGHNEQYF.

The J gene is TRBJ2-7, the V gene TRBV7-9; tentatively, D is TRBD2 (6 bases). The germline V and J ends were trimmed by 11 bases and 7 bases, with 15 bases remaining between them. CDR3 length: 11 residues. The V gene's germline CDR1 is SEHNR and CDR2 FQNEAQ (reference sequence). CDR3 loop: CASRRAGEQYF. CDR3 nucleotides: TGTGCCTCTAGGAGGGCCGGGGAGCAGTACTTC. Using reference TRBV7-9 and TRBJ2-7 for the parts outside the CDR3, the full variable domain is DTGVSQNPRHKITKRGQNVTFRCDPISEHNRLYWYRQTLGQGPEFLTYFQNEAQLEKSRLLSDRFSAERPKGSFSTLEIQRTEQGDSAMYLCASRRAGEQYFGPGTRLTVT.

Here the CDR3 reads CASSFYGRGAGELFF. For the CDR3, the DNA is TGTGCCAGCAGCTTCTACGGGAGGGGCGCCGGGGAGCTGTTTTTT. The rearrangement uses TRBV27 and TRBJ2-2; TRBD2 aligns across 8 bases. The CDR3 totals 15 residues. Unmatched junction bases numbered 9, after V lost 6 bases and J lost 6 bases. Germline V gene sequence: CDR1 MNHEY, CDR2 SMNVEV (reference sequence).

This clonotype has more than one count but fewer than ten. The chain combines TRBV5-1 with TRBJ1-1; D not certain. The CDR3 extends over 16 amino acids. Trimming pared 0 bases from V and 1 base from J, leaving 13 bases between. Germline CDR1 is SGHRS and CDR2 is YFSETQ. The CDR3 nucleotides read TGCGCCAGCAGCTTGGAGCCAGCGGTGAAGAACACTGAAGCTTTCTTT. Translated, it gives CASSLEPAVKNTEAFF.

The CDR3 DNA sequence: TGCAGCGTTGCGCATCAAGAGACCCAGTACTTC. Its translation is CSVAHQETQYF. The V gene is TRBV29-1, the J gene TRBJ2-5, with no clear D. V lost 4 bases, J lost 2 bases, and 5 bases lay in between. This CDR3 has 11 amino acids. Germline lookup yields CDR1 SQVTM and CDR2 ANQGSEA. The full variable domain, its missing parts supplied by reference TRBV29-1 and TRBJ2-5, is SAVISQKPSRDICQRGTSLTIQCQVDSQVTMMFWYRQQPGQSLTLIATANQGSEATYESGFVIDKFPISRPNLTFSTLTVSNMSPEDSSIYLCSVAHQETQYFGPGTRLLVL.

The J gene is TRBJ2-6, the V gene TRBV7-3; D gene unclear. The CDR3 has 17 amino acids. The germline V gene encodes CDR1 SGHTA and CDR2 FQGTGA. Trimming took off 2 bases at V and 2 bases at J, with 13 bases between the two ends. The CDR3 loop is CASSLYPETAGANVLTF. In nucleotides, the CDR3 is TGTGCCAGCAGCTTATACCCAGAAACAGCTGGGGCCAACGTCCTGACTTTC.

The J gene is TRBJ1-4, the V gene TRBV20-1; TRBD1 aligns across 7 bases. Trimming at V came to 2 bases and at J to 5 bases, leaving 5 bases not matched to a gene. This CDR3 region has 14 residues. CDR1 DFQATT and CDR2 SNEGSKA come from the germline V gene (reference sequence). CDR3 in DNA: TGCAGTGCTAGACCGGGGACAGTCAATGAAAAACTGTTTTTT. Translated, it gives CSARPGTVNEKLFF.

The rearrangement links TRBV20-1 to TRBJ2-5; 12 positions agree with TRBD1. Looked up from germline, CDR1 is DFQATT and CDR2 is SNEGSKA (reference sequence). The CDR3 is 15 residues long. V shed 3 bases, J shed 7 bases, and the junction held 9 bases outside the gene matches. In DNA, the CDR3 is TGCAGTGCTAGGTCCGGGACAGGGGGCGTAGGGACCCAGTACTTC. Translation gives CSARSGTGGVGTQYF.

As to this clonotype: This may be a read error, as it is one base from a much larger clone. The genes are TRBV10-3 and TRBJ2-1; TRBD2 matches at 8 bases. The germline CDR1 and CDR2 sequences are ENHRY and SYGVKD. The CDR3 is 14 amino acids. V lost 10 bases and J lost 5; bases outside the gene matches: 10. The CDR3 protein is CATAREGDHNEQFF. The DNA for the CDR3 is TGTGCCACCGCCCGGGAGGGAGATCACAATGAGCAGTTCTTC.

This chain joins TRBV4-1 and TRBJ2-2; a weak D match, TRBD1 (6 bases). This CDR3 is built from 18 residues. The V gene's germline CDR1 is MGHRA and CDR2 YSYEKL. Trimming shortened V by 6 bases and J by 1 base, and 21 bases separated the two germline ends. As DNA, the CDR3 is TGCGCCAGCAGATCCAAGCCCCAGGGGCCCGAGAACACCGGGGAGCTGTTTTTT. Translated: CASRSKPQGPENTGELFF.

This clonotype has a handful of counts. The chain couples TRBV4-1 to TRBJ2-7; tentative D call: TRBD1 (5 bases). The CDR3 covers 14 residues. Germline CDR1 reads MGHRA; CDR2 reads YSYEKL. The germline V and J ends were trimmed by 0 bases and 2 bases, with 8 bases remaining between them. The CDR3 reads CASSQEQVTYEQYF. DNA for the CDR3: TGCGCCAGCAGCCAAGAACAGGTAACCTACGAGCAGTACTTC.

This clonotype was recorded a few times. J is TRBJ2-7 and V is TRBV6-5; a weak D match, TRBD2 (5 bases). Germline-derived CDR1 and CDR2 are MNHEY and SVGAGI. Trimming took off 6 bases at V and 3 bases at J, with 15 bases between the two ends. The CDR3 is made up of 14 amino acids. DNA of the CDR3: TGTGCCAGCAGAGCGGACGGCCGGTTCTACGAGCAGTACTTC. It translates to CASRADGRFYEQYF.

V and J are TRBV5-1 and TRBJ2-5; 8 nucleotides agree with TRBD1. There are 16 residues in the CDR3. Losses at the gene ends were 2 bases for V and 3 bases for J; bases not matched to a gene: 9. The germline V gene encodes CDR1 SGHRS and CDR2 YFSETQ. CDR3 sequence reads: CASSFPTGDRKETQYF. CDR3 bases: TGCGCCAGCAGCTTCCCGACAGGGGACCGTAAAGAGACCCAGTACTTC.

The chain carries TRBV29-1 and TRBJ1-1; 8 bases are shared with TRBD1. Germline trimming cut 8 bases from V and 5 bases from J; bases unmatched to any gene: 4. The length of the CDR3 is 11 residues. Germline V CDR1 and CDR2: SQVTM, ANQGSEA. DNA for the CDR3: TGCAGCCCATGGACAGGGACTGAAGCTTTCTTT. Protein product: CSPWTGTEAFF. Using reference TRBV29-1 and TRBJ1-1 for the parts outside the CDR3, the full variable domain is SAVISQKPSRDICQRGTSLTIQCQVDSQVTMMFWYRQQPGQSLTLIATANQGSEATYESGFVIDKFPISRPNLTFSTLTVSNMSPEDSSIYLCSPWTGTEAFFGQGTRLTVV.

The rearrangement uses TRBV7-2 and TRBJ2-1; TRBD2 is a possible D gene (6 bases). From germline, CDR1 is SGHTA and CDR2 FQGNSA. Trimming removed 0 bases from V and 6 bases from J, with 21 bases in between. The CDR3 sequence is 18 residues long. CDR3 nucleotide sequence: TGTGCCAGCAGCTTAGCGCGCCTAGCGTTAAGGGCGGCCAATGAGCAGTTCTTC. It is translated as CASSLARLALRAANEQFF.

V is TRBV7-9 and J is TRBJ1-5; D uncertain. This CDR3 region has 12 residues. Germline values: CDR1 SEHNR, CDR2 FQNEAQ (reference sequence). V lost 4 bases and J 5 bases, leaving 6 bases between the germline ends. Here the CDR3 reads CASSYADQPQHF. The CDR3 bases are TGTGCCAGCAGCTACGCTGATCAGCCCCAGCATTTT.

The chain recombines TRBV6-5 with TRBJ2-7; TRBD2 matches 8 bases. Germline V lookup: CDR1 MNHEY, CDR2 SVGAGI. This CDR3 has 16 amino acids. The trim removed 2 bases at V and 2 bases at J, leaving 8 bases unmatched. The CDR3 sequence is CASSYIGGVHAYEQYF. CDR3 DNA sequence: TGTGCCAGCAGTTACATCGGGGGGGTTCATGCCTACGAGCAGTACTTC.

The chain uses TRBV5-1 and TRBJ2-5; no definite D call. The length of the CDR3 is 15 residues. The germline V and J ends were trimmed by 0 bases and 3 bases, with 12 bases remaining between them. The germline CDR1 and CDR2 sequences are SGHRS and YFSETQ. In DNA form, the CDR3 reads TGCGCCAGCAGCTTGGACCTCGACTGGGAAGAGACCCAGTACTTC. Its protein product is CASSLDLDWEETQYF.

V usage is TRBV12-3 or TRBV12-4 and J usage is TRBJ1-1, with D unresolved. Trimming took off 1 base at V and 1 base at J, with 13 bases between the two ends. The CDR3 runs 16 residues. The CDR3 loop reads CASSLGPLVGNTEAFF. The CDR3 DNA reads as TGTGCCAGCAGTTTAGGCCCTCTTGTCGGGAACACTGAAGCTTTCTTT.